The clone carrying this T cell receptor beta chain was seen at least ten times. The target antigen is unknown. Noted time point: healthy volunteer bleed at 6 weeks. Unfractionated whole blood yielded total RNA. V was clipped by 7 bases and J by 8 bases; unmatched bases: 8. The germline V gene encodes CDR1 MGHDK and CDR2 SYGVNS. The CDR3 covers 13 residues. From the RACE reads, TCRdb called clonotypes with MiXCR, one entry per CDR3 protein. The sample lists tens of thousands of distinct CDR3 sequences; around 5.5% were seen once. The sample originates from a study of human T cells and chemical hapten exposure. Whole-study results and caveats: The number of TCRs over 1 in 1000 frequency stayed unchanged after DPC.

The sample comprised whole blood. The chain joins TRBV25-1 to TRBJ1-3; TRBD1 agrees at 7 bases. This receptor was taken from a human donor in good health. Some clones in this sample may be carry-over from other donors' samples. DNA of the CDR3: TGTGCCAGCAAAGGGTACAGGGGTGACACCATATATTTT. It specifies CASKGYRGDTIYF.